Shown below are 31 T cell receptor beta chains from a single sample sequenced in a study of T cell responses to AZD1222 COVID-19 vaccine (dated by TCRdb to about 2021). Libraries were constructed by the immunoSEQ multiplex PCR assay. TCRdb carries this immuneACCESS record with in-frame sequences only. Its versions omit some clonotypes, under half of them owing to an unresolved V gene in the studies checked, with the rest unexplained. The sample records roughly 110,000 clones, 80% to 95% of which are singletons. The leading ten clones occupy 8% of the sample. Per the publication, the time point label means: about 28 days (+/-7) after the second vaccine dose. Sequenced here: peripheral blood, sampled 28 days after the second AZD1222 dose. The receptors originated from an adult who received the AZD1222 COVID-19 vaccine.

The chain combines TRBV14 with TRBJ1-4; weak D call: TRBD1 (6 bases). CDR1 and CDR2 from the germline V gene are SGHDN and FVKESK. V shed 3 bases and J shed 8 bases, with 16 bases lying between them. The CDR3 has 15 amino acids. The CDR3 loop is CASSQKQGSGEKLFF. CDR3 coding DNA: TGTGCCAGCAGCCAGAAACAGGGAAGTGGCGAAAAACTGTTTTTT.

The chain links TRBV24-1 to TRBJ1-1; D gene uncertain. Trimming left V 7 bases short and J 1 base short, with 6 bases between. The CDR3 is 12 amino acids. Germline V lookup: CDR1 KGHDR, CDR2 SFDVKD. The CDR3 reads CATRRRNTEAFF. As DNA, the CDR3 is TGTGCCACCAGGAGAAGGAACACTGAAGCTTTCTTT.

The chain couples TRBV25-1 to TRBJ1-2, with D perhaps TRBD1 (5 bases). V gave up 5 bases and J gave up 2 bases, with 12 bases separating them. This CDR3 has 14 residues. The germline V gene has CDR1 MGHDK and CDR2 SYGVNS. This chain's CDR3 is CASSTGGRNYGYTF. The CDR3 DNA is TGTGCCAGCAGTACGGGGGGAAGGAACTATGGCTACACCTTC.

This clone was found once. V gene TRBV27 combines with J gene TRBJ1-6; D gene uncertain. CDR1 is MNHEY and CDR2 is SMNVEV in the germline V gene (reference sequence). V shed 4 bases and J shed 1 base, with 5 bases lying between them. This CDR3 is built from 14 residues. This chain's CDR3 is CASSWTSYNSPLHF. In nucleotides, the CDR3 is TGTGCCAGCAGTTGGACGTCCTATAATTCACCCCTCCACTTT.

This clone was observed once. The chain carries TRBV19 and TRBJ2-1; 7 bases are a match to TRBD2. CDR3 length: 15 amino acids. CDR1 and CDR2 (germline): LNHDA, SQIVND (reference sequence). The ends lost 3 bases at V and 0 bases at J; junction bases unmatched: 2. Written as DNA, the CDR3 is TGTGCCAGTAGTATGGGCGGGGGCTCCTACAATGAGCAGTTCTTC. Its protein is CASSMGGGSYNEQFF. Filled out from reference TRBV19 and TRBJ2-1, the complete variable domain reads DGGITQSPKYLFRKEGQNVTLSCEQNLNHDAMYWYRQDPGQGLRLIYYSQIVNDFQKGDIAEGYSVSREKKESFPLTVTSAQKNPTAFYLCASSMGGGSYNEQFFGPGTRLTVL.

The chain combines TRBV5-6 with TRBJ2-5, with TRBD2 matching over 7 bases. The CDR3 runs 14 residues. Looked up from germline, CDR1 is SGHDT and CDR2 is YYEEEE. V shed 4 bases and J 5 bases; nucleotides not matched to a gene: 8. The CDR3 nucleotides read TGTGCCAGCAGCCTCCGGTCCGGGGGGGAGACCCAGTACTTC. Translated, it gives CASSLRSGGETQYF.

The chain employs TRBV5-5 and TRBJ1-2; weak D call: TRBD1 (6 bases). Per germline, CDR1 SGHKS and CDR2 YYEKEE (reference sequence). V was cut by 0 bases and J by 4 bases, with 13 bases left in between. The CDR3 consists of 15 residues. The chain's CDR3 is CASSLAVGGSYGYTF. In DNA form, the CDR3 reads TGTGCCAGCAGCTTGGCGGTAGGGGGGAGCTATGGCTACACCTTC.

This clone was found a few times. The rearrangement joins TRBV19 to TRBJ1-1; D is undetermined. Germline CDR1 reads LNHDA; CDR2 reads SQIVND (reference sequence). Trimming removed 7 bases from V and 5 bases from J, with 14 bases in between. This CDR3 region has 13 residues. The CDR3 loop reads CASKREAGTEAFF. As DNA, the CDR3 is TGTGCCAGTAAGCGGGAGGCGGGTACTGAAGCTTTCTTT. The variable domain in full, with the rest retrieved from reference TRBV19 and TRBJ1-1, is DGGITQSPKYLFRKEGQNVTLSCEQNLNHDAMYWYRQDPGQGLRLIYYSQIVNDFQKGDIAEGYSVSREKKESFPLTVTSAQKNPTAFYLCASKREAGTEAFFGQGTRLTVV.

The chain uses TRBV3-1 (or the pseudogene TRBV3-2) and TRBJ1-6; 10 positions match TRBD1. V lost 0 bases to trimming and J lost 8 bases; unmatched junction nucleotides: 16. This CDR3 has 20 residues. Germline V gene lookup returns CDR1 LGHDT and CDR2 YNNKEL (reference sequence). This chain's CDR3 is CASSQEVWVRLGTGDSPLHF. The CDR3 DNA reads as TGTGCCAGCAGCCAAGAGGTTTGGGTACGCTTGGGGACAGGGGATTCACCCCTCCACTTT.

This clone was counted only a few times. The chain recombines TRBV6-5 with TRBJ1-6; 7 nucleotides align to TRBD1. CDR3 size: 15 residues. Trimming at V came to 6 bases and at J to 9 bases, leaving 11 bases not matched to a gene. Germline V gene lookup returns CDR1 MNHEY and CDR2 SVGAGI. The CDR3 reads CASRASDRDLSPLHF. As DNA, the CDR3 is TGTGCCAGCAGAGCCTCAGACAGGGATCTTTCACCCCTCCACTTT.

V gene TRBV5-1 combines with J gene TRBJ2-2; D is uncertain. Trimming cost V 7 bases and J 9 bases, with 13 bases left between them. The CDR3 extends over 12 amino acids. Looked up from germline, CDR1 is SGHRS and CDR2 is YFSETQ. DNA for the CDR3: TGCGCCAGCCATACAGATTTCAGGGAGCTGTTTTTT. This codes for CASHTDFRELFF.

V usage is TRBV29-1 and J usage is TRBJ2-1; 8 positions agree with TRBD2. V was pared by 3 bases and J by 4 bases, with 5 bases of the junction left unmatched. Germline lookup yields CDR1 SQVTM and CDR2 ANQGSEA. The CDR3 is 14 amino acids. CDR3 nucleotides: TGCAGCGTTGAGAAAGCGGGGGCTTACAATGAGCAGTTCTTC. Translated, it gives CSVEKAGAYNEQFF.

This rearrangement joins TRBV4-2 to TRBJ1-1, with TRBD1 matching over 8 bases. There are 18 residues in the CDR3. The germline CDR1 and CDR2 sequences are LGHNA and YNFKEQ. After removal of 4 bases from V and 1 base from J, the junction contained 14 bases not matched to a gene. The CDR3 DNA reads as TGTGCCAGCAGCCTTACTCCGGGACAGGACCGGAAGAACACTGAAGCTTTCTTT. As protein: CASSLTPGQDRKNTEAFF.

The rearrangement joins TRBV4-3 to TRBJ2-3, with 9 positions matching TRBD2. In germline, CDR1 is LGHNA, CDR2 YSLEER. V was pared by 0 bases and J by 2 bases, with 6 bases of the junction left unmatched. The length of the CDR3 is 17 residues. The CDR3 DNA follows: TGCGCCAGCAGCCAAGATTTTGCTAGCGGGGTCACAGATACGCAGTATTTT. Protein sequence: CASSQDFASGVTDTQYF.

This clone was counted a single time. The chain joins TRBV27 to TRBJ2-7; 7 bases are a match to TRBD2. In germline, CDR1 is MNHEY, CDR2 SMNVEV (reference sequence). V gave up 1 base and J gave up 5 bases; unmatched junction bases: 5. CDR3 length: 14 amino acids. The chain's CDR3 is CASSLWRGIDEQYF. The CDR3 DNA is TGTGCCAGCAGTTTATGGCGGGGGATTGACGAGCAGTACTTC.

In its sample, this clone ranks as medium-sized. The rearrangement joins TRBV6-2 or TRBV6-3 to TRBJ2-3; TRBD2 aligns across 11 bases. The germline V gene has CDR1 MNHEY and CDR2 SVGEGT. V trimming: 6 bases; J trimming: 2 bases; junction bases outside the gene matches: 4. CDR3 size: 15 residues. For the CDR3, the DNA is TGTGCCAGCAGCAATAGCGGGGGGGCCACAGATACGCAGTATTTT. This gives the protein CASSNSGGATDTQYF.

The chain couples TRBV7-2 to TRBJ1-1; D might be TRBD1 (6 bases). In germline, CDR1 is SGHTA, CDR2 FQGNSA. V was trimmed by 6 bases and J by 4 bases, leaving 12 bases between them. This CDR3 is 13 amino acids long. The CDR3 region is CASRLQGSTEAFF. CDR3 coding DNA: TGTGCCAGCAGACTTCAGGGGAGCACTGAAGCTTTCTTT.

CDR3 sequence reads: CASSFSQETQYF. The CDR3, as DNA: TGTGCCAGCTCCTTCAGCCAAGAGACCCAGTACTTC. This chain links TRBV6-5 with TRBJ2-5; D is undetermined. This CDR3 spans 12 amino acids. The germline CDR1 and CDR2 sequences are MNHEY and SVGAGI. V lost 8 bases and J lost 1, with 8 bases in between.

This rearrangement joins TRBV19 to TRBJ2-6; the D gene is possibly TRBD2 (5 bases). CDR3 size: 13 residues. Trimming stripped 7 bases from V and 2 bases from J, with 6 bases between. Germline lookup yields CDR1 LNHDA and CDR2 SQIVND (reference sequence). Here the CDR3 reads CASMRAGANVLTF. In DNA, the CDR3 is TGTGCCAGTATGAGGGCTGGGGCCAACGTCCTGACTTTC.

The rearrangement links TRBV30 to TRBJ2-7; tentatively, D is TRBD1 (6 bases). CDR3 length equals 12 residues. V was shortened by 3 bases and J by 5 bases, with 11 bases between the two germline ends. Per the germline V gene, CDR1 is GTSNPN and CDR2 is SVGIG (reference sequence). CDR3 region: CAWRQGHHEQYF. DNA of the CDR3: TGTGCCTGGAGACAGGGACACCACGAGCAGTACTTC. Full variable domain (remainder filled in from reference TRBV30 and TRBJ2-7): SQTIHQWPATLVQPVGSPLSLECTVEGTSNPNLYWYRQAAGRGLQLLFYSVGIGQISSEVPQNLSASRPQDRQFILSSKKLLLSDSGFYLCAWRQGHHEQYFGPGTRLTVT.

A few counts support this clone. The rearrangement joins TRBV7-2 to TRBJ2-1; TRBD2 aligns across 9 bases. V trimming: 1 base; J trimming: 8 bases; junction bases outside the gene matches: 12. The CDR3 is 17 amino acids. CDR1 is SGHTA and CDR2 is FQGNSA in the germline V gene. This chain's CDR3 is CASSLVGGGGAWDEQFF. The CDR3 region has the DNA TGTGCCAGCAGCTTAGTCGGCGGCGGGGGGGCCTGGGATGAGCAGTTCTTC.

About this clone itself: One junction end does not reproduce the germline sequence, and a read error may be involved. In the same sample, other DNA sequences code for this CDR3. This CDR3 reads CASSPRQGLNTGELFF. CDR3 bases: TGTGCCAGCAGCCCGCGGCAGGGCCTAAACACTGGGGAGCTGTTTTTT. The rearrangement uses TRBV3-1 (or the pseudogene TRBV3-2) and TRBJ2-2; TRBD1 might be the D (5 bases). Germline CDR1 is LGHDT and CDR2 is YNNKEL (reference sequence). The CDR3 runs 16 residues.

The chain has TRBV7-2 and TRBJ1-5; D gene ambiguous. The CDR3 covers 14 residues. V was cut by 3 bases and J by 1 base, with 7 bases left in between. The germline CDR1 and CDR2 sequences are SGHTA and FQGNSA. CDR3 protein: CASSLANSNQPQHF. DNA of the CDR3: TGTGCCAGCAGCTTGGCCAACAGCAATCAGCCCCAGCATTTT.

The rearrangement joins TRBV5-1 to TRBJ1-1, with D uncertain. Germline V CDR1 and CDR2: SGHRS, YFSETQ. Trimming cost V 0 bases and J 3 bases, with 15 bases left between them. This CDR3 comprises 16 residues. The CDR3 DNA reads as TGCGCCAGCAGCTTGGGACTTGGGTCTAGTGACACTGAAGCTTTCTTT. Translating it yields CASSLGLGSSDTEAFF.

The gene calls are TRBV5-1 and TRBJ1-3; 10 nucleotides line up with TRBD1. CDR1 and CDR2 (germline): SGHRS, YFSETQ. This CDR3 region has 16 residues. V gave up 2 bases and J gave up 11 bases; unmatched junction bases: 13. This CDR3 is CASSFGGTGASGAIYF. As DNA, the CDR3 is TGCGCCAGCAGCTTTGGCGGGACAGGGGCCTCCGGCGCCATATATTTT. The full variable domain, its missing parts supplied by reference TRBV5-1 and TRBJ1-3, is KAGVTQTPRYLIKTRGQQVTLSCSPISGHRSVSWYQQTPGQGLQFLFEYFSETQRNKGNFPGRFSGRQFSNSRSEMNVSTLELGDSALYLCASSFGGTGASGAIYFGEGSWLTVV.

The genes are TRBV4-3 and TRBJ2-2; D may be TRBD2 (6 bases). CDR1 and CDR2 (germline): LGHNA, YSLEER. The V end lost 0 bases, the J end lost 0 bases, and 14 bases lay between the germline ends. This CDR3 comprises 18 residues. CDR3 residues: CASSQDVGGVANTGELFF. CDR3 bases: TGCGCCAGCAGCCAAGATGTGGGCGGGGTCGCGAACACCGGGGAGCTGTTTTTT.

This clone was observed once. V is TRBV6-2 or TRBV6-3 and J is TRBJ2-1, with D hard to call. Trimming removed 6 bases at V and 7 bases at J, with 4 bases between. Germline assignment: CDR1 MNHEY and CDR2 SVGEGT. CDR3 size: 10 residues. CDR3: CASSENEQFF. CDR3 sequence (DNA): TGTGCCAGCAGCGAGAATGAGCAGTTCTTC.

The rearrangement joins TRBV12-5 to TRBJ1-1; TRBD1 might be the D (5 bases). The CDR3 extends over 19 amino acids. Per the germline V gene, CDR1 is LGHNT and CDR2 is FRNRAP. V was trimmed by 0 bases and J by 4 bases, leaving 24 bases between them. The DNA of the CDR3 is TGTGCTAGTGGTTTGGTACGCAGTATTTGGAGACAGTCTAGCACTGAAGCTTTCTTT. Its protein is CASGLVRSIWRQSSTEAFF. The variable domain in full, with the rest retrieved from reference TRBV12-5 and TRBJ1-1, is DARVTQTPRHKVTEMGQEVTMRCQPILGHNTVFWYRQTMMQGLELLAYFRNRAPLDDSGMPKDRFSAEMPDATLATLKIQPSEPRDSAVYFCASGLVRSIWRQSSTEAFFGQGTRLTVV.

The chain joins TRBV11-2 to TRBJ1-3; D is ambiguous. In germline, CDR1 is SGHAT, CDR2 FQNNGV. The CDR3 is 11 residues long. With 5 bases removed from V and 4 bases from J, the gap between germline ends came to 3 bases. The DNA of the CDR3 is TGTGCCAGCAGCCGAGGAAACACCATATATTTT. Amino acid sequence: CASSRGNTIYF.

This chain uses TRBV6-5 with TRBJ1-5, with 7 nucleotides matching TRBD1. This CDR3 is built from 13 residues. The V and J ends lost 10 bases and 4 bases, in that order; junction bases with no gene match: 7. Germline-derived CDR1 and CDR2 are MNHEY and SVGAGI. Here the CDR3 DNA reads TGTGCCATCGGGGGACAGCCAAATCAGCCCCAGCATTTT. Its protein product is CAIGGQPNQPQHF.

The chain couples TRBV6-6 to TRBJ1-2; 7 bases fit TRBD1. Per the germline V gene, CDR1 is MNHNY and CDR2 is SVGAGI (reference sequence). CDR3 length equals 16 residues. V lost 7 bases to trimming and J lost 3 bases; unmatched junction nucleotides: 14. The CDR3 protein is CASTFPRGRVYYGYTF. Here the CDR3 DNA reads TGTGCCAGCACCTTCCCGAGGGGGCGCGTTTACTATGGCTACACCTTC.